This T cell receptor (beta chain) was captured by sequencing in a study of a mutant IDH1 vaccine in newly diagnosed glioma. Profiled with immunoSEQ multiplex PCR; TCRdb holds only in-frame clones, not every one. Here the sample spans approximately 31,000 clones, about four fifths being singletons. V was trimmed by 0 bases and J by 9 bases, leaving 6 bases between them. CDR3 length equals 13 residues. From germline, CDR1 is SGHVS and CDR2 FNYEAQ. As to this clone: Its specificity is unknown.

Time point described: week 35, safety follow-up. Every vaccine dose comprised 300 ug of mutant IDH1 20-mer peptide plus topical imiquimod. This TCR was recovered from a man aged 35 to 55 with glioma. Some clones in this sample may be carry-over from other donors' samples. This chain joins TRBV7-6 and TRBJ1-6; no reliable D call. The source material was PBMCs, sampled from a glioma patient whose treatment included an IDH1 peptide vaccine. The CDR3 is CASSLATASPLHF. The CDR3 nucleotides are TGTGCCAGCAGCTTAGCGACGGCTTCACCCCTCCACTTT.